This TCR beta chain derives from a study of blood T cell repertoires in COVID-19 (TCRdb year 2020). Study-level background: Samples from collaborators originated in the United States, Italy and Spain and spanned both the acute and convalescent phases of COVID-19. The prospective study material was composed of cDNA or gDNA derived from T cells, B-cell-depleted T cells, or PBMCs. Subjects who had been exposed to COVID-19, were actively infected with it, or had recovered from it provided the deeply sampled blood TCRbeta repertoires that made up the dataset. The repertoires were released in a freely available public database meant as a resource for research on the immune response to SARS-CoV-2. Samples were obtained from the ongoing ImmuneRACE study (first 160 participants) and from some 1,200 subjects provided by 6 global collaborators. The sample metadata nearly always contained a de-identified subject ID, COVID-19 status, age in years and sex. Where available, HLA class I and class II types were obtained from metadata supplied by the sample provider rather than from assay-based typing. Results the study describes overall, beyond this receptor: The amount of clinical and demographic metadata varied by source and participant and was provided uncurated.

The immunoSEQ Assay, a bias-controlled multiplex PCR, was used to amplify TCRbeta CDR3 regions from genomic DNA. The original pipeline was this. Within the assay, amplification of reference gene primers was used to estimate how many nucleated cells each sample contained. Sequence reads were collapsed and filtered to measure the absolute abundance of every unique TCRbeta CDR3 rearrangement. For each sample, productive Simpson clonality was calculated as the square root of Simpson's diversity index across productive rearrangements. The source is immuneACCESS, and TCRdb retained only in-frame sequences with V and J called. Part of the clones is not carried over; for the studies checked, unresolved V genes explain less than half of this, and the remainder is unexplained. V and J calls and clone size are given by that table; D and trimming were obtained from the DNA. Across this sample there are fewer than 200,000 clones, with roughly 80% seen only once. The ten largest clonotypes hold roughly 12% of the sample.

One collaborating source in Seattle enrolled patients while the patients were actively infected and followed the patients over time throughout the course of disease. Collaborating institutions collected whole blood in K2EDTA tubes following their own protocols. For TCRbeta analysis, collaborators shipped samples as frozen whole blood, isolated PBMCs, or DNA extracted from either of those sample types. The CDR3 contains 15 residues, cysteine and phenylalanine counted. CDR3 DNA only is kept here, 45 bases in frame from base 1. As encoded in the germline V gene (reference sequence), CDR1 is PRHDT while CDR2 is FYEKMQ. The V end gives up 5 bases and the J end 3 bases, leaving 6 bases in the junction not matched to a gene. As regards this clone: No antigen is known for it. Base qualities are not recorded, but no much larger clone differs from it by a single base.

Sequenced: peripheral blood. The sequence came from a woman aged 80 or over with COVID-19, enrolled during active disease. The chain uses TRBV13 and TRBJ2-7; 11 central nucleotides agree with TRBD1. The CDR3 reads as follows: CASSLSGTGGYEQYF. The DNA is TGTGCCAGCAGCCTCTCCGGGACAGGGGGCTACGAGCAGTACTTC.